This T cell receptor (beta chain) is drawn from a study of vaccination and CD4 T cells after COVID-19. This clonotype was observed a single time. Its antigen is unknown. The CDR3 loop spans 13 amino acids. V lost 7 bases, J lost 0 bases, and 10 bases lay in between. Germline-derived CDR1 and CDR2 are DFQATT and SNEGSKA (reference sequence). Findings and caveats of the study: Post-infection sampling omitted early timepoints and covered relatively few convalescent patients.

One entry per CDR3 protein results from TCRdb running MiXCR on the PCR reads. The sample shows roughly 30,000 distinct CDR3 sequences, 51% of them seen only once. Noted time point: late sampling 161 to 241 days after vaccination in three convalescent patients. The clonotype was recovered from a human donor who had recovered from COVID-19. J is TRBJ2-1 and V is TRBV20-1, with D perhaps given as TRBD1 or TRBD2 (5 bases each). The sample here was CD4+ T cells from blood, taken about 7 months after SARS-CoV-2 vaccination. The CDR3 region has the DNA TGCAGTGACAGGAGGAGCTCCTACAATGAGCAGTTCTTC. Translated, it gives CSDRRSSYNEQFF.